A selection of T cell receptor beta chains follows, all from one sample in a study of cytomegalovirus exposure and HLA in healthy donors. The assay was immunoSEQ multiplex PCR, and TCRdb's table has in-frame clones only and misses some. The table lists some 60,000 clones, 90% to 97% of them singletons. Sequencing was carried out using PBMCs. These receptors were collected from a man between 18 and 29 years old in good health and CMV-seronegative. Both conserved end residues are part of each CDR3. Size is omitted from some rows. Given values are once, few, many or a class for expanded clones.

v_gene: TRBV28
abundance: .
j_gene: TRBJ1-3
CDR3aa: CASSDPRGSSGNTIYF

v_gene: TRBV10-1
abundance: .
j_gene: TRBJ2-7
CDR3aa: CASSDDPTGYEQYF

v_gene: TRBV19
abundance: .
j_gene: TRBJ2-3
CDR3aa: CASSIPTSSLDTDTQYF

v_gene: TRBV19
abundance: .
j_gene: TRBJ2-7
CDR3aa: CASSIKSGRSYEQYF

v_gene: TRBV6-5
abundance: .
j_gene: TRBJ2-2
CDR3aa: CASSYSVRGAGELFF

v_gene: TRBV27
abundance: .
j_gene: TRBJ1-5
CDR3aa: CASSDSTGGNQPQHF

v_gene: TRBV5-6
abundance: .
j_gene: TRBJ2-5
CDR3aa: CASSLVGEETQYF

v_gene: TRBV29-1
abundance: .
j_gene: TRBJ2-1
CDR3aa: CSVEDREEYNEQFF

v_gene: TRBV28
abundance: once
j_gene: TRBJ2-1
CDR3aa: CASSPESTLWYNEQFF

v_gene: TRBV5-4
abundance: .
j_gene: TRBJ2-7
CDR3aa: CASSLGADYEQYF

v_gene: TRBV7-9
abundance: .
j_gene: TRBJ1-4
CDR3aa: CASSFISTKGGDEKLFF

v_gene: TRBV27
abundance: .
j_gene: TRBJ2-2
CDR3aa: CASSLWTTGAGELFF

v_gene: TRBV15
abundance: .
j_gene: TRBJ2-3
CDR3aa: CATSDTPAGSSTDTQYF

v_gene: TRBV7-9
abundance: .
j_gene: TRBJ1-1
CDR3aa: CASSPDRVAFF

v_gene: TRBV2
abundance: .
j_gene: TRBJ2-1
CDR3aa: CASSEPLSGYNEQFF

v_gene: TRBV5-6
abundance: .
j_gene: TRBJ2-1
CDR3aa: CASSYGTSDEQFF

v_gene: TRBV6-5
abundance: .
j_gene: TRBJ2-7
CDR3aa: CASSYGPTYEQYF

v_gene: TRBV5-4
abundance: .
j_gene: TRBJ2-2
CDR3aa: CASSVAAGELFF

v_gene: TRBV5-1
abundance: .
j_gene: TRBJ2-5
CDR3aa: CASRGETQYF

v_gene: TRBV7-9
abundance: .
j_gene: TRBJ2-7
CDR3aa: CASSLGGGQGNEQYF

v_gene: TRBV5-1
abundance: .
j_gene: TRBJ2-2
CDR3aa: CASKVEANGELFF

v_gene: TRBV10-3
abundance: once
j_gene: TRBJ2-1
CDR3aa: CAISGGEREGSYNEQFF

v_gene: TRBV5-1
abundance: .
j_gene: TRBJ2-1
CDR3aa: CASTSGQHAYNEQFF

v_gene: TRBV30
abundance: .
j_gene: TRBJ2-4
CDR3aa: CAWSVPSGSGVAKNIQYF

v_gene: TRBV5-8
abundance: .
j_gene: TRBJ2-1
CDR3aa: CASSADSSLNEQFF

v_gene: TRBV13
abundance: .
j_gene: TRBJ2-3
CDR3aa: CASSSTGTSGRVGDTDTQYF

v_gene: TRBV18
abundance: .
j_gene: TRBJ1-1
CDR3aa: CASFAFDSSSEAFF

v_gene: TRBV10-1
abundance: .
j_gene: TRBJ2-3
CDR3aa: CASSESPRGRGGRVRTDTQYF

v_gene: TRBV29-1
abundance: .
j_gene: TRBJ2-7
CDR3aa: CSAGTARGYEQYF

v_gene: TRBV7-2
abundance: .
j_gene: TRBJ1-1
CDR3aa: CASSLLGTEAFF

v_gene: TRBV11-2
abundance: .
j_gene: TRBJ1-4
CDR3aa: CASSLGQGAFEKLFF

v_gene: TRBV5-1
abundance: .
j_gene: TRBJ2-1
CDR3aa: CASVGQGADEQFF

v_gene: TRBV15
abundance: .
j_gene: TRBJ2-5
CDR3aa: CATSRSITSGRHETQYF

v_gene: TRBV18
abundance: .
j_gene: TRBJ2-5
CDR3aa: CASSPSLGQGRETQYF

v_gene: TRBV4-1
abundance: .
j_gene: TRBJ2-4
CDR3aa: CASSQRGLAGGGEKNIQYF

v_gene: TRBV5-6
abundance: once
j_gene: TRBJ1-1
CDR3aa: CASSLGRGYVNTEAFF

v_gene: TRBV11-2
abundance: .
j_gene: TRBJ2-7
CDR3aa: CASRLGPPYEQYF

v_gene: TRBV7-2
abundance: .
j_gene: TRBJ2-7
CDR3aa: CASSFGGSSYEQYF

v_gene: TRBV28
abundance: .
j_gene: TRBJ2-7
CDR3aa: CASRKTGTGSYEQYF

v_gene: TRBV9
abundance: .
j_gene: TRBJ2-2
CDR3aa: CASSVVLARDTGELFF

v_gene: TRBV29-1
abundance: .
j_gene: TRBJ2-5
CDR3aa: CSVRPGETQYF

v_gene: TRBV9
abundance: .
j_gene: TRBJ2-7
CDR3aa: CASSPTDPYEQYF

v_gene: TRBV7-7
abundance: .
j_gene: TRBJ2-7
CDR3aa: CASSPGEGEQYF

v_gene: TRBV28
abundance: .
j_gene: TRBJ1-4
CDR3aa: CASSSGDTNEKLFF

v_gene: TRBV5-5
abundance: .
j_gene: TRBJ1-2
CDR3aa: CASSLEGLGTGRYGYTF

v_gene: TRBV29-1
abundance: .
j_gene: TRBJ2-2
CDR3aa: CSALAGGPANTGELFF

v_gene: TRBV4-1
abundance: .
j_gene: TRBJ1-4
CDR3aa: CASSQDRVEGEKLFF

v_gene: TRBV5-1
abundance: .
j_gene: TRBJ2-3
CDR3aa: CASSLDSSTDTQYF

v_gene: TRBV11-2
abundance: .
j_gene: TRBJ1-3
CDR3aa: CASSLEAGSGNTIYF

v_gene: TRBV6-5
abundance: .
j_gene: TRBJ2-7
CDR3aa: CASSYSGAGSSYEQYF

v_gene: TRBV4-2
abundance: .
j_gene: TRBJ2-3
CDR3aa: CASSQGKGPGLATGRYTQYF

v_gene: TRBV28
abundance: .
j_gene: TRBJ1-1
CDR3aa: CASSLSTRNTEAFF

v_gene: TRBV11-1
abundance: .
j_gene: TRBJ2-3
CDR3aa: CASSLGTSGSNTQYF

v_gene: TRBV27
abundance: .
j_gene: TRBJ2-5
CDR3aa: CASSLARDKTQYF

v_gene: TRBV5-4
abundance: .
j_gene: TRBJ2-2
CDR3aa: CASSLSGRVAGELFF

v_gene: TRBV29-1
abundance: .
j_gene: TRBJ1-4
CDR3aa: CSVPRGSANEKLFF

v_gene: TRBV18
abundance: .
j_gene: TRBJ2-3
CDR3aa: CASSIAGPSTDTQYF

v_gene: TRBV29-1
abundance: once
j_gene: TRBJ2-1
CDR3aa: CSVDGTSGADYNEQFF

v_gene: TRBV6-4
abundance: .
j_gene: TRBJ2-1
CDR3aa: CASSVLAGTYNEQFF

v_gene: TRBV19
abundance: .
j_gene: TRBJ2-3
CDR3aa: CASSRDFTDTQYF